This TCR beta chain was profiled in a study of molecular identifiers for immune sequencing clone quantification. Germline V gives CDR1 SGHTA, CDR2 FQGNSA. The CDR3 covers 18 residues. Trimming at V came to 5 bases and at J to 7 bases, leaving 19 bases not matched to a gene. Using its own MiXCR run on the PCR reads, TCRdb lists one record per CDR3 protein. This sample has approximately 63,000 distinct CDR3 sequences, with around a fifth found just once. This clonotype was detected ten times or more. The J gene is TRBJ2-1, the V gene TRBV7-2; 8 bases agree with TRBD2. The receptor's source is a human donor in good health. Some libraries in this study had Jurkat cell RNA spiked in. Sequencing was done on a sample of naive CD8+ T cells from blood, with Jurkat cell RNA spiked in. As to subset: FACS-sorted CD8+CD4-CCR7+CD45RA+ naive T cells. As DNA, the CDR3 is TGTGCCAGCAGCCAACTACCCCCACCCAGCGGGAGAAATAATGAGCAGTTCTTC. Protein: CASSQLPPPSGRNNEQFF.